This note documents a single T cell receptor beta chain sequence. Its antigen is currently unknown. Clones were read by immunoSEQ multiplex PCR, and TCRdb kept only the in-frame ones, dropping some. The sample consists of under 300,000 clones, just over 65% of them appearing once. This record comes from a study of shared clonotypes between healthy human individuals. Whole-study findings and limits: Among a few donors, approximately 5.4% of naive CD4 clonotypes were found in common.

The germline V gene has CDR1 SGHRS and CDR2 YFSETQ. This CDR3 comprises 13 residues. V was trimmed by 4 bases and J by 0 bases, leaving 8 bases between them. The source is a man aged 30 to 39 in good health. Sequenced input: memory CD4+ T cells sorted from blood. The subset was: CD45RA-negative fraction. The chain couples TRBV5-1 to TRBJ2-7; D ambiguous. CDR3 in amino acids: CASSVANSYEQYF. The DNA of the CDR3 is TGCGCCAGCAGCGTGGCCAACTCCTACGAGCAGTACTTC.